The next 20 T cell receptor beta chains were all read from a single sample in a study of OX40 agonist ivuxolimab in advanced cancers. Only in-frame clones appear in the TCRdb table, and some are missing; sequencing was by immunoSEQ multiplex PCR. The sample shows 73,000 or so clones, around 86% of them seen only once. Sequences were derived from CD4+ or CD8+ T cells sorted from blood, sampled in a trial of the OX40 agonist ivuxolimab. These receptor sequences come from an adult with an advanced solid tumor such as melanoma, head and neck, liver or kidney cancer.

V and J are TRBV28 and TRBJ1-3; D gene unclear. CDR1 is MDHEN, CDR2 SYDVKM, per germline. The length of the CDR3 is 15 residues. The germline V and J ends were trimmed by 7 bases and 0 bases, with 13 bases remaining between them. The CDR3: CASNGQAASGNTIYF. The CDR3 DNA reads TGTGCCAGCAACGGGCAGGCCGCCTCTGGAAACACCATATATTTT. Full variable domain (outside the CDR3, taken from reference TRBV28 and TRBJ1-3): DVKVTQSSRYLVKRTGEKVFLECVQDMDHENMFWYRQDPGLGLRLIYFSYDVKMKEKGDIPEGYSVSREKKERFSLILESASTNQTSMYLCASNGQAASGNTIYFGEGSWLTVV.

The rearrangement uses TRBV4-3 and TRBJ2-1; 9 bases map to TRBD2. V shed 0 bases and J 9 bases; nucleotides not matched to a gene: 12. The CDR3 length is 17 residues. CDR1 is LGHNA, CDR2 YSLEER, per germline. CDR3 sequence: CASSQETTSGPASEQFF. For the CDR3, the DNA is TGCGCCAGCAGCCAAGAGACCACTAGCGGGCCCGCGAGTGAGCAGTTCTTC.

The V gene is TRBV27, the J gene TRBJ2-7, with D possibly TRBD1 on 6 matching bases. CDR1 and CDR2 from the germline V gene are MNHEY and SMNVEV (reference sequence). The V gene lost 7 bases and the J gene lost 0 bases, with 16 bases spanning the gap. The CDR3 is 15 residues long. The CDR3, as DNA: TGTGCCAGCATCACTCCCCGACAGGCCTCCTACGAGCAGTACTTC. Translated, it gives CASITPRQASYEQYF.

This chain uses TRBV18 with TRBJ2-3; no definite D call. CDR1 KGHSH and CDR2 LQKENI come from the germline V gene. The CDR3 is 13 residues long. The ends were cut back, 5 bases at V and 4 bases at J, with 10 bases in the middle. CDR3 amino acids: CASSSPGADTQYF. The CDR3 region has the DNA TGTGCCAGCTCATCGCCTGGGGCAGATACGCAGTATTTT.

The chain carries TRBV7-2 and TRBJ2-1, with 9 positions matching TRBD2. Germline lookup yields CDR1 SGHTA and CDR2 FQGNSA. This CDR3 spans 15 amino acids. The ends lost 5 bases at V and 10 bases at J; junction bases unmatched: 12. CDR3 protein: CASSPGASGNLEQFF. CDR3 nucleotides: TGTGCCAGCAGCCCCGGGGCTAGCGGGAACCTCGAGCAGTTCTTC.

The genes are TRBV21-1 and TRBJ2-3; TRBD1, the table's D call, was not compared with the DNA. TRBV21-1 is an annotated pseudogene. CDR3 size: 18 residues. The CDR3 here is CASSKVGSGKGFTDTQYF. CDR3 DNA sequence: TGTGCCAGCAGCAAAGTTGGTTCAGGGAAAGGCTTCACAGATACGCAGTATTTT.

In DNA form, the CDR3 reads TGTGCCAGCAGTTTTATGGGGAGGGACACTGAAGCTTTCTTT. This gives the protein CASSFMGRDTEAFF. V is TRBV27 and J is TRBJ1-1; D not certain. With 3 bases removed from V and 3 bases from J, the gap between germline ends came to 11 bases. This CDR3 has 14 amino acids. Germline V gene sequence: CDR1 MNHEY, CDR2 SMNVEV (reference sequence).

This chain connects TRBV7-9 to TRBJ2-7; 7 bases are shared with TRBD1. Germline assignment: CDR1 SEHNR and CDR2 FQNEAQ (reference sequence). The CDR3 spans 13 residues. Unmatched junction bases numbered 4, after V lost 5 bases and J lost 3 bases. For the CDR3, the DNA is TGTGCCAGCAGCCCGGGACAGATCTACGAGCAGTACTTC. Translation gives CASSPGQIYEQYF.

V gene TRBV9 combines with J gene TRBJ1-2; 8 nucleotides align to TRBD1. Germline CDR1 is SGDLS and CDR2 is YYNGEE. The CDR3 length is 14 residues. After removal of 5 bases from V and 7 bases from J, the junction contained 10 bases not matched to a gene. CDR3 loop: CASRGTGSYIGYTF. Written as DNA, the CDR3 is TGTGCCAGCAGGGGGACAGGCAGCTATATTGGCTACACCTTC.

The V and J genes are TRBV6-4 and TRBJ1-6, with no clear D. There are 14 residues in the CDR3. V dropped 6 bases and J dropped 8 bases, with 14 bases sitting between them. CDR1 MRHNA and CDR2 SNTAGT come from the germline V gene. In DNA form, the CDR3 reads TGTGCCAGCAGGGCCGGGCCCAGCTATTCACCCCTCCACTTT. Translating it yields CASRAGPSYSPLHF.

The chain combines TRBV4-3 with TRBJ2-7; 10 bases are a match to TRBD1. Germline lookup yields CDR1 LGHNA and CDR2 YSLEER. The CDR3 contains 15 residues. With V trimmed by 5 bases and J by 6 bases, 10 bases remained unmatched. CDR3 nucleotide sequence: TGCGCCAGCAGCGTCAGGGCGGGACAGGGGCGCGAGCAGTACTTC. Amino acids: CASSVRAGQGREQYF.

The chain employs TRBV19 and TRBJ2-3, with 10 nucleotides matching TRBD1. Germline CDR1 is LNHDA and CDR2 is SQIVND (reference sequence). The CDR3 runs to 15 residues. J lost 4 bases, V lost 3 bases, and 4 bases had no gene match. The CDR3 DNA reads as TGTGCCAGTAGTATTGACAGGGGGCGGCCAGATACGCAGTATTTT. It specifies CASSIDRGRPDTQYF.

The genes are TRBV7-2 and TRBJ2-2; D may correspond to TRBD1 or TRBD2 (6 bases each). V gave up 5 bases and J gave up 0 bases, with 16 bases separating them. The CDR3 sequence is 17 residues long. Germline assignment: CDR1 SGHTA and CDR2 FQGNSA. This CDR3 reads CASSLGGMLSNTGELFF. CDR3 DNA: TGTGCCAGCAGCCTAGGGGGGATGTTATCGAACACCGGGGAGCTGTTTTTT.

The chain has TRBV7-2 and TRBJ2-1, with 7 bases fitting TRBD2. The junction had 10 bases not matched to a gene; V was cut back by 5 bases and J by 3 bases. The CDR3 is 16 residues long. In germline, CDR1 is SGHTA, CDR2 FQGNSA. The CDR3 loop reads CASSPSAGAHYNEQFF. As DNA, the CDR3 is TGTGCCAGCAGCCCCTCGGCGGGAGCCCACTACAATGAGCAGTTCTTC.

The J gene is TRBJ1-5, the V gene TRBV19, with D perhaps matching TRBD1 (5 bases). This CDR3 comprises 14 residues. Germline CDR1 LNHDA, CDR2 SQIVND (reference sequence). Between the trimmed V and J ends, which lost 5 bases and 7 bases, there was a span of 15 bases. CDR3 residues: CASSSRRDDQPQHF. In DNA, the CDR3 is TGTGCCAGTAGTTCTCGCAGGGATGACCAGCCCCAGCATTTT. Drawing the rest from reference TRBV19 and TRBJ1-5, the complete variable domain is DGGITQSPKYLFRKEGQNVTLSCEQNLNHDAMYWYRQDPGQGLRLIYYSQIVNDFQKGDIAEGYSVSREKKESFPLTVTSAQKNPTAFYLCASSSRRDDQPQHFGDGTRLSIL.

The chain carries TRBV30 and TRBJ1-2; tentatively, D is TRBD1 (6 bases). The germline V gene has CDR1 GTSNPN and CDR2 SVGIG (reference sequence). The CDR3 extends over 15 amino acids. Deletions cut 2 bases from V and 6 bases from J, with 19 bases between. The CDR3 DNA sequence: TGTGCCTGGAGTACCCGGGACACCGCAGTCCATGGCTACACCTTC. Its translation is CAWSTRDTAVHGYTF.

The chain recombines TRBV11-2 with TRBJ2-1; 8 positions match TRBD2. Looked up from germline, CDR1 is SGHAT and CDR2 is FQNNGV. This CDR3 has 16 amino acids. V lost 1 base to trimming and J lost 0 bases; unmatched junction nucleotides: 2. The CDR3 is CASSLVAGSSYNEQFF. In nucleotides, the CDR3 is TGTGCCAGCAGCTTAGTAGCGGGAAGCTCCTACAATGAGCAGTTCTTC. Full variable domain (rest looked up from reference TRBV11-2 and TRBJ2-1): EAGVAQSPRYKIIEKRQSVAFWCNPISGHATLYWYQQILGQGPKLLIQFQNNGVVDDSQLPKDRFSAERLKGVDSTLKIQPAKLEDSAVYLCASSLVAGSSYNEQFFGPGTRLTVL.

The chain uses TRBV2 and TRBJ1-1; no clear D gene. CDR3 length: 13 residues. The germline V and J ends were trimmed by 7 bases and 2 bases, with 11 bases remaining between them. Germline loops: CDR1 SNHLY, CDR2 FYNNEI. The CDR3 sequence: CASNPDINTEAFF. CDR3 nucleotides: TGTGCCAGCAATCCCGACATTAACACTGAAGCTTTCTTT.

CDR3 loop: CASSSTPSGEETQYF. CDR3 DNA: TGTGCCAGCAGTTCTACCCCTAGCGGGGAAGAGACCCAGTACTTC. J is TRBJ2-5 and V is TRBV6-5; 9 nucleotides align to TRBD2. Germline V gene sequence: CDR1 MNHEY, CDR2 SVGAGI. The CDR3 has 15 amino acids. J was trimmed by 3 bases and V by 4 bases; bases with no gene match: 6.

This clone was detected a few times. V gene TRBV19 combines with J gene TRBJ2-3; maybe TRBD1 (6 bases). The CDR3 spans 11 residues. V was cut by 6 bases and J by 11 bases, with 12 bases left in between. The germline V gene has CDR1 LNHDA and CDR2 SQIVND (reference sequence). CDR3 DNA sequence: TGTGCCAGTAGGATCGGGACACTGCAGTATTTT. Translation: CASRIGTLQYF.